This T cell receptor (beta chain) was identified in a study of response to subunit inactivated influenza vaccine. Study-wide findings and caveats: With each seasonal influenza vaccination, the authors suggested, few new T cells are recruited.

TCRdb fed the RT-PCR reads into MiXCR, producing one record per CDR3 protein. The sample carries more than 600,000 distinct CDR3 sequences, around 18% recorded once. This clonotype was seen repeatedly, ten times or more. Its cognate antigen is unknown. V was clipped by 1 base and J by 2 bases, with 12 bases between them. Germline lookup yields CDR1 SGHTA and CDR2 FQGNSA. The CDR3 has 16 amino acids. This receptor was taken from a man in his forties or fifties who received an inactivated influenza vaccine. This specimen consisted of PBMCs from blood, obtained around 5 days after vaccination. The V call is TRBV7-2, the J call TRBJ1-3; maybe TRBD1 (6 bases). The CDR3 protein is CASSLGPDRTGNTIYF. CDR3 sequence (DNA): TGTGCCAGCAGCTTAGGCCCGGACAGAACTGGAAACACCATATATTTT.